The 28 T cell receptor beta chains presented below share a single source sample, sequenced in a study of cytomegalovirus exposure and HLA in healthy donors. PCR employed 60 Vbeta and 13 Jbeta primers. Clones were sequenced by immunoSEQ multiplex PCR, and TCRdb holds only the in-frame ones, with some missing. The table lists over 150,000 clones, roughly 77% of them singletons, with about 2.1% in the top ten. Sequenced: PBMCs. These receptors came from a woman aged 18-29 years in good health and CMV-seronegative.

The J gene is TRBJ1-3, the V gene TRBV5-6; 7 bases align to TRBD1. The CDR3 totals 18 residues. Germline V gene sequence: CDR1 SGHDT, CDR2 YYEEEE. After removal of 4 bases from V and 4 bases from J, the junction contained 17 bases not matched to a gene. CDR3 bases: TGTGCCAGCAGCCGAGGGGTAATACAGGGGCCAAGGGGAAACACCATATATTTT. This sequence encodes CASSRGVIQGPRGNTIYF.

To note about this clone: The germline gene is not matched at one end of the junction; a read error may be the cause. DNA of the CDR3: TGTTCCAGCAGCTTAGGGCAGGGAACCACTGAAGCTTTCTTT. This encodes CSSSLGQGTTEAFF. The V gene is TRBV7-9, the J gene TRBJ1-1; a weak D match, TRBD1 (5 bases). The length of the CDR3 is 14 residues. Looked up from germline, CDR1 is SEHNR and CDR2 is FQNEAQ (reference sequence).

This clone occurred once. The rearrangement links TRBV5-1 to TRBJ1-2; TRBD1 aligns across 8 bases. V shed 4 bases, J shed 5 bases, and the junction held 7 bases outside the gene matches. There are 14 residues in the CDR3. The V gene's germline CDR1 is SGHRS and CDR2 YFSETQ. As DNA, the CDR3 is TGCGCCAGCAGCGATACTTGGACAGGGTATGGCTACACCTTC. It encodes CASSDTWTGYGYTF. The variable domain in full, completed from reference TRBV5-1 and TRBJ1-2, reads KAGVTQTPRYLIKTRGQQVTLSCSPISGHRSVSWYQQTPGQGLQFLFEYFSETQRNKGNFPGRFSGRQFSNSRSEMNVSTLELGDSALYLCASSDTWTGYGYTFGSGTRLTVV.

A word on this clone: The DNA is omitted, as the CDR3 cannot be located on it reliably, and the CDR3 follows TCRdb's listing. The rearrangement uses TRBV15 and TRBJ2-3; the table's D gene call, TRBD2, was not cross checked with the DNA. The germline V gene encodes CDR1 LNHNV and CDR2 YYDKDF (reference sequence). Ends included, the CDR3 has 16 residues. Here the CDR3 reads CATSDILEKITYTQYF.

The chain is built from TRBV7-8 and TRBJ1-2, with D possibly matching TRBD1 (5 bases). Germline V CDR1 and CDR2: SGHVS, FQNEAQ. V was clipped by 1 base and J by 1 base, with 10 bases between them. This CDR3 spans 15 amino acids. As DNA, the CDR3 is TGTGCCAGCAGCTTAGTCCCGACAGTTAACTATGGCTACACCTTC. Protein: CASSLVPTVNYGYTF.

This clone has more than one count but fewer than ten. V and J are TRBV5-5 and TRBJ2-1, with D tentatively TRBD1 (6 bases). CDR3 length: 14 amino acids. V was clipped by 2 bases and J by 3 bases, with 9 bases between them. The V gene's germline CDR1 is SGHKS and CDR2 YYEKEE (reference sequence). The CDR3 protein is CASSFQGFYNEQFF. The CDR3 coding sequence is TGTGCCAGCAGCTTTCAGGGGTTCTACAATGAGCAGTTCTTC.

This sequence joins TRBV28 and TRBJ2-1; 9 positions match TRBD2. V lost 8 bases, J lost 12 bases, and 20 bases stayed unmatched. This CDR3 contains 16 residues. The germline CDR1 and CDR2 sequences are MDHEN and SYDVKM. CDR3 region: CASAQPGLAFSTAQFF. Here the CDR3 DNA reads TGTGCCAGCGCACAACCGGGACTAGCTTTTTCGACGGCGCAGTTCTTC.

The V and J genes are TRBV4-1 and TRBJ1-3; 10 positions match TRBD1. From germline, CDR1 is MGHRA and CDR2 YSYEKL. V lost 5 bases to trimming and J lost 5 bases; unmatched junction nucleotides: 6. The CDR3 loop spans 15 amino acids. As DNA, the CDR3 is TGCGCCAGCAGCGACGGACAGGGGGAGAGAAACACCATATATTTT. This translates into CASSDGQGERNTIYF.

This clone was recorded only once. The V call is TRBV5-4, the J call TRBJ2-7; TRBD1 is a possible D gene (6 bases). The CDR3 contains 15 residues. Germline CDR1 reads SGHNT; CDR2 reads YYREEE (reference sequence). Trimming took off 1 base at V and 5 bases at J, with 16 bases between the two ends. The CDR3 coding sequence is TGTGCCAGCAGCTTGATCGTCACAGGGAGTGACGAGCAGTACTTC. Its protein is CASSLIVTGSDEQYF.

This clone appeared a few times. This rearrangement joins TRBV29-1 to TRBJ2-2, with 7 bases fitting TRBD1. Germline loops: CDR1 SQVTM, CDR2 ANQGSEA. The CDR3 sequence is 13 residues long. Trimming cost V 6 bases and J 1 base; bases outside gene matches: 2. CDR3 sequence reads: CSVRTGNTGELFF. CDR3 DNA: TGCAGCGTCCGGACAGGGAACACCGGGGAGCTGTTTTTT.

The chain carries TRBV2 and TRBJ2-7, with TRBD1 identical over 7 bases. Germline-derived CDR1 and CDR2 are SNHLY and FYNNEI. The CDR3 runs 15 residues. Trimming cost V 5 bases and J 7 bases; bases outside gene matches: 14. The CDR3 nucleotides are TGTGCCAGCAGTCCGGATGGGAAGGGGGCGGTTGAGCAGTACTTC. It translates to CASSPDGKGAVEQYF.

This chain connects TRBV2 to TRBJ1-1; 11 positions agree with TRBD1. Germline trimming cut 6 bases from V and 6 bases from J; bases unmatched to any gene: 9. From germline, CDR1 is SNHLY and CDR2 FYNNEI. The CDR3 length is 15 residues. The CDR3 loop is CASSGTGGLGAEAFF. The CDR3 DNA reads as TGTGCCAGCAGCGGGACAGGGGGACTAGGCGCTGAAGCTTTCTTT.

The rearrangement links TRBV5-1 to TRBJ2-7; D perhaps matches TRBD2 (6 bases). The germline V gene encodes CDR1 SGHRS and CDR2 YFSETQ. The CDR3 contains 14 residues. Trimming left V 0 bases short and J 2 bases short, with 9 bases between. CDR3 sequence: CASSLAGDPYEQYF. CDR3 DNA sequence: TGCGCCAGCAGCTTGGCGGGAGATCCCTACGAGCAGTACTTC.

This chain links TRBV5-1 with TRBJ2-7; a possible D gene is TRBD2 (6 bases). The CDR3 consists of 14 residues. Trimming shortened V by 6 bases and J by 3 bases, and 16 bases separated the two germline ends. The germline V gene has CDR1 SGHRS and CDR2 YFSETQ. The CDR3 spells CASKGGEVDYEQYF. The CDR3 nucleotides read TGCGCCAGCAAAGGAGGGGAGGTGGACTACGAGCAGTACTTC.

The chain has TRBV6-6 and TRBJ2-1; TRBD2 agrees at 10 bases. This CDR3 has 15 residues. The V segment lost 7 bases and the J segment 2 bases; nucleotides outside the gene matches: 5. CDR1 is MNHNY, CDR2 SVGAGI, per germline (reference sequence). The CDR3: CASTGSGRAYNEQFF. The CDR3 nucleotides are TGTGCCAGCACCGGAAGCGGGAGGGCCTACAATGAGCAGTTCTTC.

This clone turned up a few times. The J gene is TRBJ2-1, the V gene TRBV7-9, with TRBD2 matching 10 bases. This CDR3 comprises 15 residues. Germline CDR1 is SEHNR and CDR2 is FQNEAQ (reference sequence). Trimming took 5 bases from V and 2 from J; bases not matched to a gene: 3. CDR3 region: CASSPLAGAYNEQFF. Here the CDR3 DNA reads TGTGCCAGCAGCCCGCTAGCGGGAGCCTACAATGAGCAGTTCTTC. The full variable domain, rest sourced from reference TRBV7-9 and TRBJ2-1, is DTGVSQNPRHKITKRGQNVTFRCDPISEHNRLYWYRQTLGQGPEFLTYFQNEAQLEKSRLLSDRFSAERPKGSFSTLEIQRTEQGDSAMYLCASSPLAGAYNEQFFGPGTRLTVL.

The chain couples TRBV6-5 to TRBJ1-1, with 7 bases that match TRBD1. CDR1 and CDR2 from the germline V gene are MNHEY and SVGAGI. The length of the CDR3 is 14 residues. Trimming at V came to 5 bases and at J to 2 bases, leaving 5 bases not matched to a gene. The DNA of the CDR3 is TGTGCCAGCAGTCGGACAGGACTTAACACTGAAGCTTTCTTT. Translating gives CASSRTGLNTEAFF.

The rearrangement links TRBV27 to TRBJ1-1, with D tentatively TRBD1 (6 bases). The V and J ends lost 0 bases and 6 bases respectively, with 14 bases between them. The germline CDR1 and CDR2 sequences are MNHEY and SMNVEV (reference sequence). This CDR3 has 15 residues. Here the CDR3 reads CASSLSPGGFAEAFF. CDR3 coding DNA: TGTGCCAGCAGTTTATCGCCGGGGGGCTTCGCTGAAGCTTTCTTT.

V is TRBV4-1 and J is TRBJ1-3, with 9 bases lining up with TRBD1. Germline V gene data show CDR1 as MGHRA and CDR2 as YSYEKL. CDR3 length: 16 amino acids. The V and J ends lost 4 bases and 2 bases, in that order; junction bases with no gene match: 6. CDR3: CASSPGTGRAGNTIYF. The CDR3 DNA sequence: TGCGCCAGCAGCCCCGGGACAGGGCGGGCTGGAAACACCATATATTTT.

The genes are TRBV11-2 and TRBJ1-3; D gene unclear. The CDR3 length is 15 residues. Per the germline V gene, CDR1 is SGHAT and CDR2 is FQNNGV. Deletions cut 5 bases from V and 0 bases from J, with 11 bases between. The CDR3 here is CASSPRVLSGNTIYF. The CDR3 DNA is TGTGCCAGCAGCCCGCGGGTACTCTCTGGAAACACCATATATTTT.

This chain connects TRBV28 to TRBJ2-5; 11 bases fit TRBD2. The germline V gene has CDR1 MDHEN and CDR2 SYDVKM. Germline trimming cut 5 bases from V and 5 bases from J; bases unmatched to any gene: 7. The CDR3 length is 15 residues. CDR3 nucleotide sequence: TGTGCCAGCAGTCCCTTAGCGGGAGGGTTGGAGACCCAGTACTTC. Amino acids: CASSPLAGGLETQYF.

CDR3 protein: CASSSWTMEVQGGNTIYF. In DNA, the CDR3 is TGTGCCAGCAGCTCTTGGACTATGGAGGTGCAAGGAGGAAACACCATATATTTT. The genes are TRBV7-9 and TRBJ1-3; D uncertain. The germline V gene has CDR1 SEHNR and CDR2 FQNEAQ (reference sequence). Trimming pared 4 bases from V and 4 bases from J, leaving 23 bases between. The CDR3 extends over 18 amino acids.

This rearrangement joins TRBV7-2 to TRBJ2-1, with TRBD2 identical over 9 bases. This CDR3 has 16 amino acids. Germline CDR1 is SGHTA and CDR2 is FQGNSA. The J segment lost 6 bases and the V segment lost 5 bases, leaving 11 bases of the junction unmatched. In DNA, the CDR3 is TGTGCCAGCAGCCCGGCAGGCGGGAGGGGGGTCAATGAGCAGTTCTTC. This encodes CASSPAGGRGVNEQFF.

V is TRBV7-9 and J is TRBJ2-7; 9 nucleotides align to TRBD1. The CDR3 totals 13 residues. Trimming took 6 bases from V and 2 from J; bases not matched to a gene: 2. Germline V gene sequence: CDR1 SEHNR, CDR2 FQNEAQ (reference sequence). CDR3 in DNA: TGTGCCAGCAGGGGGACAGGGACCTACGAGCAGTACTTC. It encodes CASRGTGTYEQYF.

The chain links TRBV5-5 to TRBJ1-1; 8 nucleotides align to TRBD1. CDR1 and CDR2 from the germline V gene are SGHKS and YYEKEE (reference sequence). CDR3 length: 16 amino acids. V lost 2 bases and J lost 6; bases outside the gene matches: 12. The CDR3 here is CASSFTTPGQGAEAFF. In nucleotides, the CDR3 is TGTGCCAGCAGCTTTACCACCCCCGGACAGGGCGCTGAAGCTTTCTTT.

This clone occurred a few times. The chain has TRBV15 and TRBJ2-2; D is perhaps TRBD1 (6 bases). Germline-derived CDR1 and CDR2 are LNHNV and YYDKDF (reference sequence). The CDR3 consists of 16 residues. The germline V and J ends were trimmed by 1 base and 2 bases, with 11 bases remaining between them. The CDR3 here is CATSRGRTVNTGELFF. The CDR3, as DNA: TGTGCCACCAGCAGAGGCCGGACAGTTAACACCGGGGAGCTGTTTTTT.

The V gene is TRBV7-6, the J gene TRBJ1-5; D not certain. V shed 1 base and J shed 3 bases, with 10 bases lying between them. The V gene's germline CDR1 is SGHVS and CDR2 FNYEAQ. This CDR3 is 15 amino acids long. This CDR3 is CASSLVAGDNQPQHF. CDR3 bases: TGTGCCAGCAGCTTAGTTGCCGGGGACAATCAGCCCCAGCATTTT. The full variable domain, in which reference TRBV7-6 and TRBJ1-5 provide the parts outside the CDR3, is GAGVSQSPRYKVTKRGQDVALRCDPISGHVSLYWYRQALGQGPEFLTYFNYEAQQDKSGLPNDRFSAERPEGSISTLTIQRTEQRDSAMYRCASSLVAGDNQPQHFGDGTRLSIL.

This clone has only one observation. The chain employs TRBV29-1 and TRBJ2-5, with TRBD1 matching 8 bases. This CDR3 region has 14 residues. From germline, CDR1 is SQVTM and CDR2 ANQGSEA. V lost 6 bases, J lost 5 bases, and 11 bases stayed unmatched. The CDR3 here is CSVSKQGGRETQYF. CDR3 in DNA: TGCAGCGTCTCAAAACAGGGGGGTCGCGAGACCCAGTACTTC.